This T cell receptor (beta chain) was captured by sequencing in a study of blood T cell repertoires in COVID-19. The germline V and J ends were trimmed by 3 bases and 4 bases, with 18 bases remaining between them. Germline V gene lookup returns CDR1 MNHEY and CDR2 SMNVEV (reference sequence). The CDR3 is 16 amino acids. The protocol was immunoSEQ multiplex PCR, while the TCRdb copy is restricted to in-frame clones and leaves out a portion. This table has tens of thousands of clones, roughly 86% appearing once. Source material: peripheral blood. This clonotype was sampled from a man between 65 and 80 years old with acute or convalescent COVID-19. The rearrangement uses TRBV27 and TRBJ1-1; D gene ambiguous. CDR3 amino acids: CASSFTRSPLSTEAFF. CDR3 in DNA: TGTGCCAGCAGTTTCACCCGGTCTCCTCTGAGCACTGAAGCTTTCTTT.